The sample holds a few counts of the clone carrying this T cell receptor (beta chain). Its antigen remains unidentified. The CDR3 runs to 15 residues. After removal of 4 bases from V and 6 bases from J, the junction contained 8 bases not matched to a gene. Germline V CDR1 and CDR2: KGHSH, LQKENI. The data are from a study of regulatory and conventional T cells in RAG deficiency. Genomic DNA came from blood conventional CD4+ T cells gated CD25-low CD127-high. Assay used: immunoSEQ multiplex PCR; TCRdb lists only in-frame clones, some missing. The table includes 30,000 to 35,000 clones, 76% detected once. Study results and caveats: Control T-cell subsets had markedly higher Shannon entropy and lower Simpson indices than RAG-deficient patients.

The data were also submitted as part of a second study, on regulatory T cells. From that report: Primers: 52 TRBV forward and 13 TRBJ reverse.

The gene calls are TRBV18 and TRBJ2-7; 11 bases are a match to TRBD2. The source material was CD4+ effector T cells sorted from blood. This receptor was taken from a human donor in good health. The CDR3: CASSHLAGGQGEQYF. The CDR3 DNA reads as TGTGCCAGCTCACACCTAGCGGGGGGCCAGGGCGAGCAGTACTTC.